This T cell receptor (beta chain) stems from a study of blood T cells in healthy people across ages. Findings of the study overall: The donors' CMV status was not determined, possibly confounding changes in expanded clonotypes.

Trimming removed 0 bases from V and 0 bases from J, with 9 bases in between. This CDR3 is built from 15 residues. Per the germline V gene, CDR1 is SGDLS and CDR2 is YYNGEE. As to this clonotype: No antigen is known for it.

The second PCR ran about 6 to 11 cycles with a sample-barcoded 5' primer and J-beta primers. TCRdb ran MiXCR on the 5' RACE reads and lists one entry per CDR3 protein. The profile shows 550,000 to 700,000 distinct CDR3 sequences, roughly a quarter of them singletons. The chain has TRBV9 and TRBJ2-5; no clear D. This TCR derives from a woman between 65 and 79 years old in good health. The sequenced sample was blood. CDR3 sequence reads: CASSVASQYQETQYF. The CDR3 DNA reads as TGTGCCAGCAGCGTAGCCAGCCAGTACCAAGAGACCCAGTACTTC.